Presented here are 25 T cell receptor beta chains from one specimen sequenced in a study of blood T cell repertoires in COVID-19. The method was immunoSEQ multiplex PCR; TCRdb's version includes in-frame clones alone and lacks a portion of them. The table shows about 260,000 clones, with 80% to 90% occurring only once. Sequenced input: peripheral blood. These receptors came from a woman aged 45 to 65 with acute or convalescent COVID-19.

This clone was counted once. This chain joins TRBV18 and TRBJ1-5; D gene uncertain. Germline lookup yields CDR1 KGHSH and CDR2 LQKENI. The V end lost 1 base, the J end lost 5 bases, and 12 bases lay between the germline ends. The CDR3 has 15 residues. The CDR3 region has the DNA TGTGCCAGCTCACCACAGCGGACGAAGGATCAGCCCCAGCATTTT. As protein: CASSPQRTKDQPQHF.

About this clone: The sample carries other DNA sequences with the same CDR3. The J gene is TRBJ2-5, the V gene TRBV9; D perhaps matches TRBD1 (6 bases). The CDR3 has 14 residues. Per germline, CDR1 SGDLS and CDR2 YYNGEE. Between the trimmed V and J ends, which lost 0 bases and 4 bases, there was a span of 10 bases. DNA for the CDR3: TGTGCCAGCAGCGTAGGACAGGCCGGAGAGACCCAGTACTTC. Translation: CASSVGQAGETQYF.

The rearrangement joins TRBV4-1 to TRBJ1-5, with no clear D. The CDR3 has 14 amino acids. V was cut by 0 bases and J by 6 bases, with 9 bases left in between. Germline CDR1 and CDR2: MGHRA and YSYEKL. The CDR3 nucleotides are TGCGCCAGCAGCCAAGATTCGGGAGGTCAGCCCCAGCATTTT. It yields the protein CASSQDSGGQPQHF.

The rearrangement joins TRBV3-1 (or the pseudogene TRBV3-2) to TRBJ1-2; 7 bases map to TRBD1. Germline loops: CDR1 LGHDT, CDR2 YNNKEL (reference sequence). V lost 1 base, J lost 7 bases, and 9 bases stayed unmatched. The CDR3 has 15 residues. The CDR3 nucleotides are TGTGCCAGCAGCCAAGTACCGACAGGGCTCGCTGGCTACACCTTC. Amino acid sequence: CASSQVPTGLAGYTF.

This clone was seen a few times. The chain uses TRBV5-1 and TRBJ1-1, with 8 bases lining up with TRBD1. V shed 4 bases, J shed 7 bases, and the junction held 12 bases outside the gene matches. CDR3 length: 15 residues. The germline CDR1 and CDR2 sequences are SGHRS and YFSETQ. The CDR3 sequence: CASSGTQGAWGEAFF. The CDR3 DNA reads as TGCGCCAGCAGCGGGACGCAGGGGGCCTGGGGTGAAGCTTTCTTT.

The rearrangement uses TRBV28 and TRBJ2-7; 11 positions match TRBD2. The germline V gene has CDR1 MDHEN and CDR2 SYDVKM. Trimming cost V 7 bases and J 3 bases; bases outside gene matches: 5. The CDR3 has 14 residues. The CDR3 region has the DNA TGTGCCAGCAACGATAGCGGGAGGGGCTACGAGCAGTACTTC. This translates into CASNDSGRGYEQYF.

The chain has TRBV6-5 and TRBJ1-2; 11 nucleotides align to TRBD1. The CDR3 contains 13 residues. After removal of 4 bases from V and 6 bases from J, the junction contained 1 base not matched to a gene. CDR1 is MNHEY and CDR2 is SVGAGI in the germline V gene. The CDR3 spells CASSSDRGHGYTF. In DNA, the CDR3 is TGTGCCAGCAGTTCGGACAGGGGGCATGGCTACACCTTC.

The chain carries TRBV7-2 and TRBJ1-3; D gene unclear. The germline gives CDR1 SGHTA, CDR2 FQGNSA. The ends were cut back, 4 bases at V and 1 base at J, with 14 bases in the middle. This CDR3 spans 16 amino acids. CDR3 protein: CASSSERVDSGNTIYF. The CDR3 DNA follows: TGTGCCAGCAGCTCGGAGCGGGTCGATTCTGGAAACACCATATATTTT. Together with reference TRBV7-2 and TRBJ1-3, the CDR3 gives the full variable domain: GAGVSQSPSNKVTEKGKDVELRCDPISGHTALYWYRQSLGQGLEFLIYFQGNSAPDKSGLPSDRFSAERTGGSVSTLTIQRTQQEDSAVYLCASSSERVDSGNTIYFGEGSWLTVV.

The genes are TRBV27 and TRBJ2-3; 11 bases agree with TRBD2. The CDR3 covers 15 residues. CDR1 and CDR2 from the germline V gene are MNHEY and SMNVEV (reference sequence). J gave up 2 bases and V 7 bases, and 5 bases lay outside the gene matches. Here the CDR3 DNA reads TGTGCCAGCACATTGACTAGCGGGGCCACAGATACGCAGTATTTT. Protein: CASTLTSGATDTQYF.

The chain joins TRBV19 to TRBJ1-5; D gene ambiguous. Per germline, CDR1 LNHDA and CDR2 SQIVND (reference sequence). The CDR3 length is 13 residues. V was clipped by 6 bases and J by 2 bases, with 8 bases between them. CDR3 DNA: TGTGCCAGTAGAGAGCGGGGCAATCAGCCCCAGCATTTT. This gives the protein CASRERGNQPQHF.

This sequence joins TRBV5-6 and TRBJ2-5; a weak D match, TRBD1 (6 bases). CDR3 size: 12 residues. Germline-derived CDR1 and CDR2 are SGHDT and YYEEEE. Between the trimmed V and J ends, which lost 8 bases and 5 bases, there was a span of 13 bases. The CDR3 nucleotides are TGTGCCAGTTCAGGGGTAGGGGAGACCCAGTACTTC. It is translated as CASSGVGETQYF. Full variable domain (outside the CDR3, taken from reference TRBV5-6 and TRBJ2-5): DAGVTQSPTHLIKTRGQQVTLRCSPKSGHDTVSWYQQALGQGPQFIFQYYEEEERQRGNFPDRFSGHQFPNYSSELNVNALLLGDSALYLCASSGVGETQYFGPGTRLLVL.

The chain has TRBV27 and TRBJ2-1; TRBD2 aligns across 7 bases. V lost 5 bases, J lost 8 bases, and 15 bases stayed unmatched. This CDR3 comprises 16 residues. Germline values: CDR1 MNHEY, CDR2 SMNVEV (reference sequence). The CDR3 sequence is CASSIRGLVQVHEQFF. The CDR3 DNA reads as TGTGCCAGCAGTATCCGTGGACTAGTTCAAGTCCATGAGCAGTTCTTC.

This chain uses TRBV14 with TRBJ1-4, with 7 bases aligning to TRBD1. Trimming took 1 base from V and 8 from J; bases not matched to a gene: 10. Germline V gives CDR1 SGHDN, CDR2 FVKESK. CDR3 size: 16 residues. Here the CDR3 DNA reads TGTGCCAGCAGCCAAGGGACAGGTGGGGTCTGGGAAAAACTGTTTTTT. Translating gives CASSQGTGGVWEKLFF.

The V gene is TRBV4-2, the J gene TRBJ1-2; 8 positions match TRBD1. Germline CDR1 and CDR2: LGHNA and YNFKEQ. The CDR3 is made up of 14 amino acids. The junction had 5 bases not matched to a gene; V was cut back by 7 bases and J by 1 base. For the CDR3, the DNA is TGTGCCAGCACACCCAGGGGGCTTAACTATGGCTACACCTTC. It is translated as CASTPRGLNYGYTF.

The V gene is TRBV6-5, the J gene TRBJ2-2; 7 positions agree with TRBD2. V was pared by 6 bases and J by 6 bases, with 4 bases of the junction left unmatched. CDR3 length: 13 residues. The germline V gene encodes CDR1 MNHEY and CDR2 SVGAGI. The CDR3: CASRLGLAGELFF. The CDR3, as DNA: TGTGCCAGCAGACTAGGACTAGCCGGGGAGCTGTTTTTT.

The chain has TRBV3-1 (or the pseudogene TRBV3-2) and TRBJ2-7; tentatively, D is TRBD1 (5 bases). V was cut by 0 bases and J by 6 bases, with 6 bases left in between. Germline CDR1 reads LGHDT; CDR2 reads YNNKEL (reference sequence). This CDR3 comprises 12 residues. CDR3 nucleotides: TGTGCCAGCAGCCAAGAGACAGCCGAGCAGTACTTC. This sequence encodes CASSQETAEQYF.

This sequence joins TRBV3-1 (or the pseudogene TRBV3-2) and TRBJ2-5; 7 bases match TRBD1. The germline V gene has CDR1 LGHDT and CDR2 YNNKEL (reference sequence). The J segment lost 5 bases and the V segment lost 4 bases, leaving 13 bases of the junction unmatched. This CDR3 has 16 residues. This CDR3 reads CASSPGTESNWETQYF. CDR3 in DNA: TGTGCCAGCAGCCCAGGGACAGAGTCAAATTGGGAGACCCAGTACTTC.

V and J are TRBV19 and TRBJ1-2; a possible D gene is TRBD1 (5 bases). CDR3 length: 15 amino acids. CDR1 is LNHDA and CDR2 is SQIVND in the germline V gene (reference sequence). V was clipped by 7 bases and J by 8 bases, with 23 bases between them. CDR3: CASTTMRGMASGYTF. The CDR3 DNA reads TGTGCCAGTACAACCATGCGGGGGATGGCGTCCGGCTACACCTTC.

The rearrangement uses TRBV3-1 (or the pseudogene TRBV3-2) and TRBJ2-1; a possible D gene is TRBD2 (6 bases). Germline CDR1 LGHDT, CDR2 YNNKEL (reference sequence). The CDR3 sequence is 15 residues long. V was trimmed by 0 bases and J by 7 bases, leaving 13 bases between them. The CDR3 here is CASSQDVLAGNEQFF. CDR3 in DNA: TGTGCCAGCAGCCAAGATGTACTGGCGGGGAATGAGCAGTTCTTC.

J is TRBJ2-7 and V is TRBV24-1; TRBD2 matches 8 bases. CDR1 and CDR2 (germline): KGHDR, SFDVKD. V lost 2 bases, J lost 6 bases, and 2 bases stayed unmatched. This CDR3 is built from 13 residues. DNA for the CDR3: TGTGCCACCAGTGATTCGGGGACTAGCGAGCAGTACTTC. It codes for CATSDSGTSEQYF.

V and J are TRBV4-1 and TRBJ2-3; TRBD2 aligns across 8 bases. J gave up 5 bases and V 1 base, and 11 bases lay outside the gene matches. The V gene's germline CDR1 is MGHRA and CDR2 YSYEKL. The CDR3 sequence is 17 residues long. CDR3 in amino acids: CASSQARTSNSGDTQYF. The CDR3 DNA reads TGCGCCAGCAGCCAAGCCCGGACTAGCAATTCGGGAGATACGCAGTATTTT.

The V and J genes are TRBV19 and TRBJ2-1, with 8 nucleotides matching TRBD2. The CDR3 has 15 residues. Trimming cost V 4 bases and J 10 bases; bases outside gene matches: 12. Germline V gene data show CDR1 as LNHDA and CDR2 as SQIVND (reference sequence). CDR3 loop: CASSTPGTRVGEQFF. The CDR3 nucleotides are TGTGCCAGTAGTACACCCGGGACTAGAGTCGGGGAGCAGTTCTTC. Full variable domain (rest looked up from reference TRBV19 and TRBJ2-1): DGGITQSPKYLFRKEGQNVTLSCEQNLNHDAMYWYRQDPGQGLRLIYYSQIVNDFQKGDIAEGYSVSREKKESFPLTVTSAQKNPTAFYLCASSTPGTRVGEQFFGPGTRLTVL.

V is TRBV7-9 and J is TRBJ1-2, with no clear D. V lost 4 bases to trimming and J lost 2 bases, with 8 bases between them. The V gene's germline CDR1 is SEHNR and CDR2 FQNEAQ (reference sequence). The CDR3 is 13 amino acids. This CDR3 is CASSSGLNYGYTF. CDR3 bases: TGTGCCAGCAGCTCCGGGTTAAACTATGGCTACACCTTC.

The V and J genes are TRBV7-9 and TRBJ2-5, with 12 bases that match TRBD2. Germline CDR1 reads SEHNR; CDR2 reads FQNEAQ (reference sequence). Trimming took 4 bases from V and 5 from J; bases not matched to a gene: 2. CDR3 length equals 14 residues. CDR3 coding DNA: TGTGCCAGCAGCTCACTAGCGGGAGGTGAGACCCAGTACTTC. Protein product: CASSSLAGGETQYF.

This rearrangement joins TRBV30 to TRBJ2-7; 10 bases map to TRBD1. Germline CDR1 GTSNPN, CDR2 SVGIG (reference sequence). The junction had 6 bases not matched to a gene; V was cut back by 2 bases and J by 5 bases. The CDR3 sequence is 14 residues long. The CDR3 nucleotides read TGTGCCTGGAGTCGACAGGGGGCGCGCGACGAGCAGTACTTC. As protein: CAWSRQGARDEQYF. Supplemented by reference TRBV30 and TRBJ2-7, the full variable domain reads SQTIHQWPATLVQPVGSPLSLECTVEGTSNPNLYWYRQAAGRGLQLLFYSVGIGQISSEVPQNLSASRPQDRQFILSSKKLLLSDSGFYLCAWSRQGARDEQYFGPGTRLTVT.